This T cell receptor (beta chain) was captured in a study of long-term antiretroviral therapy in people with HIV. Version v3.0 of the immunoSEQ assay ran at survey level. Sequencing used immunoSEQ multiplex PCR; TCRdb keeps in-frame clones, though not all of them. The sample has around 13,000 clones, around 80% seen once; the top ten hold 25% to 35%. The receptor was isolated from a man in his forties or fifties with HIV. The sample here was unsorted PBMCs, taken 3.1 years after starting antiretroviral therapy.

The CDR3, as DNA: TGTGCCAGCAGCTTACCAGGGGTTGGGGCCAACGTCCTGACTTTC. This gives the protein CASSLPGVGANVLTF. The gene calls are TRBV7-9 and TRBJ2-6, with a tentative D call TRBD1 (6 bases). The length of the CDR3 is 15 residues. Germline CDR1 SEHNR, CDR2 FQNEAQ (reference sequence). Trimming took off 2 bases at V and 3 bases at J, with 8 bases between the two ends.